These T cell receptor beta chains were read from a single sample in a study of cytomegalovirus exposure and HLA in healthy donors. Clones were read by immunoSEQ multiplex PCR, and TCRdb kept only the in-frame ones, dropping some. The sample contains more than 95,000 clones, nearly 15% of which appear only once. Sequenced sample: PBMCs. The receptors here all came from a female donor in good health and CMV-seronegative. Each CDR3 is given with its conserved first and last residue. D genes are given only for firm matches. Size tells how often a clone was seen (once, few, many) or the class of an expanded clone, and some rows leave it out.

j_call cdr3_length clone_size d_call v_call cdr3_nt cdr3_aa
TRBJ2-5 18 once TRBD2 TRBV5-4 TGTGCCAGCAGCGGCGGGACAGGACTAGCGGGAGGGTGGGAGACCCAGTACTTC CASSGGTGLAGGWETQYF
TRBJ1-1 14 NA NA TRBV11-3 TGTGCCAGCAGCCCCTCTAAATACGACACTGAAGCTTTCTTT CASSPSKYDTEAFF
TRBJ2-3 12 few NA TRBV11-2 TGTGCCAGCAGCTTATACGGAGATACGCAGTATTTT CASSLYGDTQYF
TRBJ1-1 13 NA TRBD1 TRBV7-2 TGTGCCAGCAGCTCCAGGTCAGGGGGAGAAGCTTTCTTT CASSSRSGGEAFF
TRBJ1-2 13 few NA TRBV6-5 TGTGCCAGCAGGGAGGGGAGGGAGGATGGCTACACCTTC CASREGREDGYTF
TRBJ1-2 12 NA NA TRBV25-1 TGTGCCAGCAGTGAGACGGGCTATGGCTACACCTTC CASSETGYGYTF
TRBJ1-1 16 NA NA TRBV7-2 TGTGCCAGCAGCTTAGCGCCCGGACAGATGAACACTGAAGCTTTCTTT CASSLAPGQMNTEAFF
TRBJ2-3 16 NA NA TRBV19 TGTGCCAGTAGTATGGGGCCCCCGACAACCACAGATACGCAGTATTTT CASSMGPPTTTDTQYF
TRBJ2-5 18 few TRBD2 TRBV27 TGTGCCAGCAGTTTAAACAGGCCGGCTAGCGGGAGTGTAGAGACCCAGTACTTC CASSLNRPASGSVETQYF
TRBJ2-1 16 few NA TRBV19 TGTGCCAGTAGTATAGGTGACAGTCTCTCCTACAATGAGCAGTTCTTC CASSIGDSLSYNEQFF